The rows below give T cell receptor beta chains drawn from one sample of a study of T-cell reconstitution after alpha-beta-depleted transplantation in children. Each CDR3 protein is one row after TCRdb ran MiXCR on the PCR reads. The repertoire includes a few hundred thousand distinct CDR3 sequences, approximately 42% of them detected once, and around 29% sits in the top ten. Sequences were derived from PBMCs, sampled before TCRalphabeta/CD19-depleted stem cell transplant. Receptors were obtained from a girl aged 2-15 years with aplastic anemia, due to receive a stem cell transplant. The CDR3 runs from the conserved cysteine through the conserved F or W. Each record gives: CDR3 protein, CDR3 DNA, J gene, V gene, D gene, clone size. The D gene is left open where the match is weak. Part of the rows lack a size; the others show once, few, many or a class for expanded clones.

CASSQDASLGTDTQYF,TGTGCCAGCAGCCAAGACGCGAGTTTGGGCACAGATACGCAGTATTTT,TRBJ2-3,TRBV4-2,.,.
CSARDPGTTSEQYF,TGCAGTGCTAGAGATCCCGGGACAACCTCTGAGCAGTACTTC,TRBJ2-7,TRBV20-1,.,.
CATSREIGELFF,TGTGCCACCAGCAGAGAGATCGGGGAGCTGTTTTTT,TRBJ2-2,TRBV15,.,.
CASSLEPGQGAGGYTF,TGTGCCAGCAGCTTAGAACCGGGACAGGGGGCGGGTGGCTACACCTTC,TRBJ1-2,TRBV7-9,TRBD1,.
CASSQNTKVRTVGPAGSGNTIYF,TGCGCCAGCAGCCAAAACACCAAGGTCCGGACAGTAGGCCCGGCAGGCTCTGGAAACACCATATATTTT,TRBJ1-3,TRBV4-3,.,.
CASSQGGQGTHNSPLHF,TGCGCCAGCAGCCAAGGGGGACAGGGAACGCATAATTCACCCCTCCACTTT,TRBJ1-6,TRBV4-3,TRBD1,many
CAWRTGNQPQHF,TGTGCCTGGAGGACAGGGAATCAGCCCCAGCATTTT,TRBJ1-5,TRBV30,TRBD1,.
CASSLVPAGGRTDTQYF,TGCGCCAGCAGCTTGGTCCCGGCGGGAGGGAGGACAGATACGCAGTATTTT,TRBJ2-3,TRBV5-1,TRBD2,.
CASTRQGREDTQYF,TGCGCCAGCACTCGACAGGGGAGGGAAGATACGCAGTATTTT,TRBJ2-3,TRBV23-1,.,.
CASSPVTLVGTDTQYF,TGTGCCAGCAGCCCCGTGACTCTCGTTGGCACAGATACGCAGTATTTT,TRBJ2-3,TRBV7-2,.,.
CSASSGLSYNEQFF,TGCAGTGCTAGTAGCGGGCTCTCCTACAATGAGCAGTTCTTC,TRBJ2-1,TRBV20-1,TRBD2,many
CASSLGGDVYEQYF,TGCGCCAGCAGCTTGGGTGGGGATGTCTACGAGCAGTACTTC,TRBJ2-7,TRBV5-1,.,.
CATAPPAGSSYEQYF,TGTGCCACCGCCCCCCCAGCGGGCTCTTCCTACGAGCAGTACTTC,TRBJ2-7,TRBV6-1,.,many
CASSAGSGQGADTQYF,TGTGCCAGCAGCGCCGGGTCGGGACAGGGGGCAGATACGCAGTATTTT,TRBJ2-3,TRBV12-3/TRBV12-4,TRBD1,.
CSANPTGAAGRAQYF,TGCAGTGCTAACCCGACAGGGGCGGCGGGTCGGGCCCAGTACTTC,TRBJ2-5,TRBV20-1,TRBD1,few
CASSPLDSGSTDTQYF,TGTGCCAGCTCACCCCTTGATAGCGGTAGCACAGATACGCAGTATTTT,TRBJ2-3,TRBV18,.,.
CASSLGRLAGGDEQFF,TGTGCCAGCAGCTTAGGGCGACTAGCGGGCGGTGATGAGCAGTTCTTC,TRBJ2-1,TRBV11-2,TRBD2,many
CASSPDVSYEQYF,TGTGCCAGCTCACCAGACGTATCCTACGAGCAGTACTTC,TRBJ2-7,TRBV18,.,few
CSARPIAVDYEQYF,TGCAGTGCTAGACCAATAGCGGTGGACTACGAGCAGTACTTC,TRBJ2-7,TRBV20-1,.,.
CASSYWLAGVSAYEQYF,TGTGCCAGCAGTTATTGGCTAGCGGGAGTTTCCGCCTACGAGCAGTACTTC,TRBJ2-7,TRBV6-2/TRBV6-3,TRBD2,many
CASSFSENSYNEQFF,TGTGCCAGCAGCTTTTCGGAAAACTCCTACAATGAGCAGTTCTTC,TRBJ2-1,TRBV7-9,.,many
CASSTGGSEAFF,TGTGCCAGCAGCACGGGGGGCTCTGAAGCTTTCTTT,TRBJ1-1,TRBV6-5,.,.
CASSAGTSGVREQFF,TGTGCCAGCAGCGCTGGGACTAGCGGGGTTCGTGAGCAGTTCTTC,TRBJ2-1,TRBV3-1,TRBD2,.
CASSSQGRGYNEQFF,TGTGCCAGCAGTTCCCAGGGGCGGGGGTACAATGAGCAGTTCTTC,TRBJ2-1,TRBV6-5,.,many
CSASTGGYYGYTF,TGCAGTGCTAGTACAGGGGGCTACTATGGCTACACCTTC,TRBJ1-2,TRBV20-1,TRBD1,once
CSAIQAGGRKTQYF,TGCAGTGCTATCCAAGCGGGGGGGCGGAAGACCCAGTACTTC,TRBJ2-5,TRBV20-1,TRBD2,.
CASSLQGLAGSGEQYF,TGTGCCAGCAGCTTACAGGGACTAGCGGGATCTGGCGAGCAGTACTTC,TRBJ2-7,TRBV28,TRBD2,many
CAWTPVQGMNTEAFF,TGTGCCTGGACCCCAGTACAGGGCATGAACACTGAAGCTTTCTTT,TRBJ1-1,TRBV30,.,once
CASSLDNSGELFF,TGCGCCAGCAGCTTGGACAACTCCGGGGAGCTGTTTTTT,TRBJ2-2,TRBV5-1,.,.
CSARGRKKDDAKNIQYF,TGCAGTGCTAGAGGTCGTAAAAAAGACGATGCCAAAAACATTCAGTACTTC,TRBJ2-4,TRBV20-1,.,.
CASSPPYFGNEQFF,TGCGCCAGCAGCCCACCCTATTTCGGCAATGAGCAGTTCTTC,TRBJ2-1,TRBV5-1,.,many
CASSSPRGEDYEQYF,TGTGCCAGCAGCTCCCCGCGGGGGGAGGACTACGAGCAGTACTTC,TRBJ2-7,TRBV7-9,TRBD2,.
CSVEQGTRSSYEQYF,TGCAGCGTTGAACAGGGGACACGAAGCTCCTACGAGCAGTACTTC,TRBJ2-7,TRBV29-1,.,few
CSAMGQYSYEQYF,TGCAGTGCTATGGGACAGTACTCCTACGAGCAGTACTTC,TRBJ2-7,TRBV20-1,TRBD1,.
CASWTGGSYEQYF,TGTGCCAGCTGGACAGGGGGCAGCTACGAGCAGTACTTC,TRBJ2-7,TRBV27,TRBD1,.
CSAKAGVGETQYF,TGCAGTGCTAAGGCGGGAGTCGGTGAGACCCAGTACTTC,TRBJ2-5,TRBV20-1,TRBD2,.